The clone carrying this T cell receptor beta chain was recorded only once. Antigen: not known. This CDR3 is also generated by other DNA sequences in the sample. This specimen comes from a study of EBV T-cell therapy then PD-1 blockade in nasopharyngeal carcinoma. Clones were sequenced by immunoSEQ multiplex PCR, and TCRdb holds only the in-frame ones, with some missing. The data contain 20,000 to 25,000 clones, over 75% of them singletons. Treatment meaning: AdE1-LMPpoly-expanded autologous EBV-specific T-cell therapy followed by anti-PD-1 nivolumab. Material: CD8+ T cells from blood, obtained around day 65 from a patient whose treatment included autologous EBV-specific T cells and nivolumab. This clonotype was sampled from a man in his forties with nasopharyngeal carcinoma.

The CDR3 bases are TGTGCCAGCAGTAGCGGGGGGGCCACAGATACGCAGTATTTT. Translating gives CASSSGGATDTQYF. This chain connects TRBV6-4 to TRBJ2-3; 10 positions agree with TRBD2. The trim removed 5 bases at V and 2 bases at J, leaving 1 base unmatched. CDR1 is MRHNA, CDR2 SNTAGT, per germline. The CDR3 is made up of 14 amino acids.